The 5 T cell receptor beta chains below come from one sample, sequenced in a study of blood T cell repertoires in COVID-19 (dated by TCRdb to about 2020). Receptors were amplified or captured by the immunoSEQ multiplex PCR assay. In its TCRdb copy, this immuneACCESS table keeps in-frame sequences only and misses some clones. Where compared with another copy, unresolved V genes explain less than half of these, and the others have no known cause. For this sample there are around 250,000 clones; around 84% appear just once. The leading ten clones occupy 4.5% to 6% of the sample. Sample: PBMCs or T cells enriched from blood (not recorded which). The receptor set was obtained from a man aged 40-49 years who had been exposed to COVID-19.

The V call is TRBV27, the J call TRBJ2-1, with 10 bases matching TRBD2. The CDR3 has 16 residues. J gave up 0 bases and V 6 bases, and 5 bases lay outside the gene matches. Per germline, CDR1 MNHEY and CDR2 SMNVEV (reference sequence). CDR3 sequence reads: CASRTSGVRSYNEQFF. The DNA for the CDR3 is TGTGCCAGCAGAACTAGCGGGGTCCGCTCCTACAATGAGCAGTTCTTC.

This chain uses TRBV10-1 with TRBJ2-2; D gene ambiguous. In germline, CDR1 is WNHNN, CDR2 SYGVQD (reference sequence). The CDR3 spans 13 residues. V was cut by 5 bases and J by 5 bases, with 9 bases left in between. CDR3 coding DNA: TGCGCCAGCAGTACGGGTCGAACCGGGGAGCTGTTTTTT. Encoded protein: CASSTGRTGELFF.

The chain's CDR3 is CASSLGGVPYF. The CDR3 DNA sequence: TGTGCCAGCAGCTTAGGGGGGGTTCCGTACTTC. The rearrangement links TRBV11-3 to TRBJ2-4; D is perhaps TRBD2 (6 bases). CDR1 and CDR2 (germline): SGHNT, YENEEA. Trimming pared 1 base from V and 15 bases from J, leaving 10 bases between. CDR3 length: 11 residues. Full variable domain (outside the CDR3, taken from reference TRBV11-3 and TRBJ2-4): EAGVVQSPRYKIIEKKQPVAFWCNPISGHNTLYWYLQNLGQGPELLIRYENEEAVDDSQLPKDRFSAERLKGVDSTLKIQPAELGDSAVYLCASSLGGVPYFGAGTRLSVL.

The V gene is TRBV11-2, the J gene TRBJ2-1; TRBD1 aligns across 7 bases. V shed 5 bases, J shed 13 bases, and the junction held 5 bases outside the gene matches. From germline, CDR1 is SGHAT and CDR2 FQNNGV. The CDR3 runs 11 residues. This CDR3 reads CASSDRASQFF. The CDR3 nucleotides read TGTGCCAGCAGCGACAGGGCCTCCCAGTTCTTC. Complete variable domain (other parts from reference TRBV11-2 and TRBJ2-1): EAGVAQSPRYKIIEKRQSVAFWCNPISGHATLYWYQQILGQGPKLLIQFQNNGVVDDSQLPKDRFSAERLKGVDSTLKIQPAKLEDSAVYLCASSDRASQFFGPGTRLTVL.

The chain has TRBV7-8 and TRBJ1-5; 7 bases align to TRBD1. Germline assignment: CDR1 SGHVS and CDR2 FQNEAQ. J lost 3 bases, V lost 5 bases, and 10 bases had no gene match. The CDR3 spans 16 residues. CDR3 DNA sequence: TGTGCCAGCAGCCCACGCCGCGGGACAGCCAATCAGCCCCAGCATTTT. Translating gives CASSPRRGTANQPQHF.